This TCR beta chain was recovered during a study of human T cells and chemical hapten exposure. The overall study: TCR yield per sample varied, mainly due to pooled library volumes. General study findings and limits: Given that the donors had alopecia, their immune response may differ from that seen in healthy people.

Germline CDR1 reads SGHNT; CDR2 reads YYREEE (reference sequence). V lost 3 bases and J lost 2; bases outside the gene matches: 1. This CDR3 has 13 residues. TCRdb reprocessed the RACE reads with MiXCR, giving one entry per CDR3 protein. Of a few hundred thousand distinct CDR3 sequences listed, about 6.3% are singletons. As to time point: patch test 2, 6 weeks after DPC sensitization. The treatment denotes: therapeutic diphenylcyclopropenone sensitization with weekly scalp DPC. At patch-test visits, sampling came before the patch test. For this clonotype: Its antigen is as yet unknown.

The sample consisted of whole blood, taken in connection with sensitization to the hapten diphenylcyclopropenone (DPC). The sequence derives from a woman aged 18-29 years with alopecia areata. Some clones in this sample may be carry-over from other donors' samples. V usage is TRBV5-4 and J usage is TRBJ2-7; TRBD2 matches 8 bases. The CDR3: CASSSGGAYEQYF. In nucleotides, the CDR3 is TGTGCCAGCAGCTCCGGGGGGGCCTACGAGCAGTACTTC.